This T cell receptor beta chain was retrieved from a study of tumor-infiltrating lymphocytes in primary liver carcinoma. Study outcomes and limitations: Being bulk and unsorted, samples allowed no CD4+ and CD8+ repertoire comparison. It was tumor-adjacent and tumor-blood pairs that overlapped less than tumor region pairs did.

With a constant-region primer, TCR beta cDNA was made from approximately 450 ng of total RNA. Three nested multiplex PCR rounds, a slightly modified ARM-PCR, produced the libraries for TCR beta. The study ran its first two PCR rounds for 9 to 10 cycles each, using TRBV1-TRBV30 forward primers and a C-beta reverse primer. From the multiplex PCR reads, TCRdb called clonotypes with MiXCR, one entry per CDR3 protein. This table has about 320,000 distinct CDR3 sequences, almost 60% appearing once. The J segment lost 3 bases and the V segment lost 3 bases, leaving 15 bases of the junction unmatched. CDR3 length equals 17 residues. From germline, CDR1 is GTSNPN and CDR2 SVGIG (reference sequence). Blood RNA came from unsorted whole blood; germline DNA was also extracted. Among the patients, all had chronic HBV infection and none had been treated. A few counts support this clonotype. Its antigen is unknown.

The source material was peripheral blood. The gene calls are TRBV30 and TRBJ2-7; TRBD2 matches at 9 bases. This TCR was recovered from a woman under 40 with primary liver carcinoma and hepatitis B virus infection. DNA of the CDR3: TGTGCCTGGAGACGTACTTCCCAACTAGCGGGCCACTACGAGCAGTACTTC. Translated: CAWRRTSQLAGHYEQYF.